The 6 T cell receptor beta chains given below trace back to one sample, sequenced in a study of blood T cell repertoires in COVID-19. Some clones are missing from TCRdb's copy, which holds only in-frame ones; the method was immunoSEQ multiplex PCR. The sample includes about 140,000 clones, about 82% seen only once; the top ten take 6.2%. The sample taken for sequencing was PBMCs or T cells enriched from blood (not recorded which). Receptors originate from a woman aged 40-49 years who had recovered from COVID-19.

V and J are TRBV20-1 and TRBJ2-1; no definite D call. Trimming removed 3 bases at V and 0 bases at J, with 9 bases between. There are 14 residues in the CDR3. Germline V CDR1 and CDR2: DFQATT, SNEGSKA (reference sequence). The DNA for the CDR3 is TGCAGTGCTAGTTCGTCGAGCTCCTACAATGAGCAGTTCTTC. Its translation: CSASSSSSYNEQFF.

V is TRBV19 and J is TRBJ1-3; possible D gene TRBD1, 5 bases. The length of the CDR3 is 16 residues. In germline, CDR1 is LNHDA, CDR2 SQIVND (reference sequence). Deletions cut 6 bases from V and 0 bases from J, with 15 bases between. CDR3 sequence (DNA): TGTGCCAGTAGCCCTACGGGGGGAAGCTCTGGAAACACCATATATTTT. Its protein is CASSPTGGSSGNTIYF.

The chain couples TRBV7-3 to TRBJ2-2; possibly TRBD2 for D (5 bases). V lost 6 bases to trimming and J lost 6 bases, with 14 bases between them. The length of the CDR3 is 14 residues. The germline V gene encodes CDR1 SGHTA and CDR2 FQGTGA. The CDR3 coding sequence is TGTGCCAGCAGGGAGGCCCCCAGTGCCGGGGAGCTGTTTTTT. Protein: CASREAPSAGELFF.

The V and J genes are TRBV6-5 and TRBJ1-2; D may be TRBD1 (5 bases). This CDR3 contains 13 residues. V was clipped by 2 bases and J by 3 bases, with 7 bases between them. Germline assignment: CDR1 MNHEY and CDR2 SVGAGI. CDR3 in amino acids: CASSYGRDYGYTF. The CDR3 DNA reads as TGTGCCAGCAGTTACGGCAGGGACTATGGCTACACCTTC.

J is TRBJ1-5 and V is TRBV7-3; a weak D match, TRBD1 (5 bases). With 2 bases removed from V and 0 bases from J, the gap between germline ends came to 14 bases. This CDR3 comprises 17 residues. Germline loops: CDR1 SGHTA, CDR2 FQGTGA. CDR3 amino acids: CASSLPGGINSNQPQHF. In DNA, the CDR3 is TGTGCCAGCAGCTTACCTGGGGGGATCAATAGCAATCAGCCCCAGCATTTT.

The chain has TRBV5-5 and TRBJ2-1, with 7 bases fitting TRBD1. V lost 0 bases and J lost 9; bases outside the gene matches: 6. Germline V gives CDR1 SGHKS, CDR2 YYEKEE (reference sequence). The CDR3 has 14 residues. CDR3 sequence: CASSLEGTVGEQFF. In DNA, the CDR3 is TGTGCCAGCAGCTTGGAAGGGACAGTCGGTGAGCAGTTCTTC.